The rows below give T cell receptor beta chains drawn from one sample of a study of blood T cell repertoires in COVID-19. Here immunoSEQ multiplex PCR was the method, and the copy in TCRdb shows in-frame clones only, minus some. The sample consists of fewer than 150,000 clones, about four fifths of them appearing once. The sample comprised peripheral blood. The receptors were sampled from a woman aged 45-59 years with acute or convalescent COVID-19. Both conserved end residues are part of each CDR3. The order of the fields is J gene, clone size, V gene, D gene, CDR3 protein, CDR3 DNA. A D gene is named only where the DNA matches it firmly. Only some rows state a clone size, as once, few, many or a class for expanded clones.

J: TRBJ2-7; size: few; V: TRBV7-9; D: NA; CDR3: CASSIYQGYEQYF; DNA: TGTGCCAGCAGCATATACCAGGGGTACGAGCAGTACTTC
J: TRBJ1-2; size: NA; V: TRBV2; D: NA; CDR3: CASRGASGGFGYTF; DNA: TGTGCCAGCAGGGGGGCCAGCGGGGGATTCGGCTACACCTTC
J: TRBJ1-4; size: NA; V: TRBV11-2; D: TRBD1; CDR3: CASSPRYRGYNEKLFF; DNA: TGTGCCAGCAGCCCCAGATACAGGGGCTATAATGAAAAACTGTTTTTT
J: TRBJ1-4; size: NA; V: TRBV6-4; D: TRBD1; CDR3: CASSDSTGGNEKLFF; DNA: TGTGCCAGCAGTGACTCGACAGGGGGAAATGAAAAACTGTTTTTT
J: TRBJ1-3; size: NA; V: TRBV30; D: NA; CDR3: CAWTRGTGNTIYF; DNA: TGTGCCTGGACAAGGGGGACTGGAAACACCATATATTTT
J: TRBJ1-3; size: NA; V: TRBV9; D: NA; CDR3: CASSVGGRGSGNTIYF; DNA: TGTGCCAGCAGCGTGGGGGGTAGGGGCTCTGGAAACACCATATATTTT
J: TRBJ2-7; size: few; V: TRBV7-6; D: TRBD1; CDR3: CASSLGTGTAYEQYF; DNA: TGTGCCAGCAGCTTAGGGACCGGGACAGCATACGAGCAGTACTTC
J: TRBJ1-1; size: once; V: TRBV2; D: TRBD1; CDR3: CASRRTGLSDTEAFF; DNA: TGTGCCAGCAGAAGGACAGGGTTGAGTGACACTGAAGCTTTCTTT
J: TRBJ1-1; size: NA; V: TRBV7-6; D: NA; CDR3: CASSLKGDWNTEAFF; DNA: TGTGCCAGCAGCCTAAAGGGGGATTGGAACACTGAAGCTTTCTTT
J: TRBJ2-7; size: NA; V: TRBV7-9; D: TRBD1; CDR3: CASSLDLLGQGYEQYF; DNA: TGTGCCAGCAGCTTAGATTTGTTGGGACAGGGGTATGAGCAGTACTTC
J: TRBJ2-1; size: NA; V: TRBV6-5; D: NA; CDR3: CASSRTTSYNEQFF; DNA: TGTGCCAGCAGTCGAACGACTAGTTACAATGAGCAGTTCTTC
J: TRBJ2-3; size: NA; V: TRBV24-1; D: TRBD1; CDR3: CATSDWAGGTTDTQYF; DNA: TGTGCCACCAGTGATTGGGCAGGGGGTACTACAGATACGCAGTATTTT
J: TRBJ2-7; size: once; V: TRBV19; D: TRBD1; CDR3: CASSPRTGSGEQYF; DNA: TGTGCCAGTAGTCCTCGGACAGGGTCAGGCGAGCAGTACTTC
J: TRBJ1-6; size: few; V: TRBV28; D: TRBD1; CDR3: CASSLETGGLHSPLHF; DNA: TGTGCCAGCAGCTTAGAAACAGGGGGATTACATTCACCCCTCCACTTT
J: TRBJ1-1; size: NA; V: TRBV6-5; D: NA; CDR3: CASSSMPYRRDTEAFF; DNA: TGTGCCAGCAGTTCTATGCCTTACAGGAGGGACACTGAAGCTTTCTTT
J: TRBJ1-5; size: NA; V: TRBV29-1; D: NA; CDR3: CSASGSNQPQHF; DNA: TGCAGCGCTTCAGGGAGCAATCAGCCCCAGCATTTT
J: TRBJ2-7; size: NA; V: TRBV6-1; D: TRBD2; CDR3: CASSEATGGPTYEQYF; DNA: TGTGCCAGCAGTGAAGCCACGGGGGGGCCAACCTACGAGCAGTACTTC
J: TRBJ2-1; size: NA; V: TRBV30; D: NA; CDR3: CAWSVSGGAINEQFF; DNA: TGTGCCTGGAGTGTAAGTGGGGGGGCCATCAATGAGCAGTTCTTC
J: TRBJ2-3; size: NA; V: TRBV28; D: NA; CDR3: CASGPQGGFTDTQYF; DNA: TGTGCCAGCGGGCCCCAGGGGGGCTTCACAGATACGCAGTATTTT
J: TRBJ2-7; size: NA; V: TRBV19; D: NA; CDR3: CASTGTKTYEQYF; DNA: TGTGCCAGTACCGGGACAAAAACCTACGAGCAGTACTTC
J: TRBJ1-2; size: NA; V: TRBV6-6; D: TRBD1; CDR3: CASSYSSAGTGGGYTF; DNA: TGTGCCAGCAGTTACTCGAGTGCCGGGACAGGGGGTGGCTACACCTTC
J: TRBJ1-2; size: NA; V: TRBV30; D: NA; CDR3: CAWNRGYGYTF; DNA: TGTGCCTGGAACCGGGGTTATGGCTACACCTTC
J: TRBJ1-4; size: NA; V: TRBV5-1; D: NA; CDR3: CASSLAADEKLFF; DNA: TGCGCCAGCAGCTTGGCAGCGGATGAAAAACTGTTTTTT
J: TRBJ2-7; size: once; V: TRBV23-1; D: TRBD1; CDR3: CASSQSEPQGAREEQYF; DNA: TGCGCCAGCAGTCAATCCGAACCACAGGGGGCGCGAGAGGAGCAGTACTTC
J: TRBJ1-2; size: NA; V: TRBV5-4; D: TRBD1; CDR3: CASSLDRGSYGYTF; DNA: TGTGCCAGCAGCTTGGACAGGGGTTCCTATGGCTACACCTTC
J: TRBJ1-5; size: NA; V: TRBV30; D: NA; CDR3: CAWSGRGNQPQHF; DNA: TGTGCCTGGAGTGGCAGGGGAAATCAGCCCCAGCATTTT
J: TRBJ1-5; size: NA; V: TRBV11-2; D: NA; CDR3: CASSIEGGQPQHF; DNA: TGTGCCAGCAGCATCGAGGGCGGACAGCCCCAGCATTTT
J: TRBJ1-6; size: NA; V: TRBV15; D: NA; CDR3: CATSRDLEGSPLHF; DNA: TGTGCCACCAGCAGAGATTTGGAGGGATCACCCCTCCACTTT
J: TRBJ1-2; size: NA; V: TRBV6-5; D: NA; CDR3: CASSRGGLYGYTF; DNA: TGTGCCAGCAGCAGGGGTGGACTCTATGGCTACACCTTC
J: TRBJ1-2; size: NA; V: TRBV12-3/TRBV12-4; D: NA; CDR3: CASSLRGNYGYTF; DNA: TGTGCCAGCAGTTTGAGGGGGAACTATGGCTACACCTTC
J: TRBJ1-2; size: NA; V: TRBV5-4; D: TRBD1; CDR3: CASSSGTELYGYTF; DNA: TGTGCCAGCAGCTCAGGGACAGAACTTTATGGCTACACCTTC
J: TRBJ2-2; size: NA; V: TRBV11-2; D: TRBD2; CDR3: CASSRTSGDTGELFF; DNA: TGTGCCAGCAGCCGGACTAGCGGGGACACCGGGGAGCTGTTTTTT
J: TRBJ1-2; size: few; V: TRBV12-3/TRBV12-4; D: NA; CDR3: CASSLYGSYGYTF; DNA: TGTGCCAGCAGTTTATATGGCAGCTATGGCTACACCTTC
J: TRBJ1-2; size: NA; V: TRBV28; D: NA; CDR3: CASRAGHPDGYTF; DNA: TGTGCCAGCAGGGCCGGACATCCGGATGGCTACACCTTC
J: TRBJ2-3; size: once; V: TRBV18; D: NA; CDR3: CASSPPGRAGGTDTQYF; DNA: TGTGCCAGCTCACCACCGGGCAGGGCAGGTGGCACAGATACGCAGTATTTT
J: TRBJ1-2; size: NA; V: TRBV27; D: NA; CDR3: CASSPRLTIDYGYTF; DNA: TGTGCCAGCAGCCCCAGACTGACGATAGACTATGGCTACACCTTC
J: TRBJ1-5; size: NA; V: TRBV7-2; D: NA; CDR3: CASSPPTLEVGPQHF; DNA: TGTGCCAGCAGCCCCCCGACATTGGAGGTTGGGCCCCAGCATTTT
J: TRBJ1-1; size: NA; V: TRBV3-1/TRBV3-2; D: NA; CDR3: CASSHTGTMNTEAFF; DNA: TGTGCCAGCAGCCACACCGGGACTATGAACACTGAAGCTTTCTTT
J: TRBJ1-2; size: NA; V: TRBV19; D: NA; CDR3: CASSIRADRANYGYTF; DNA: TGTGCCAGTAGTATACGAGCGGACAGAGCTAACTATGGCTACACCTTC
J: TRBJ1-2; size: NA; V: TRBV6-5; D: NA; CDR3: CASSREIMEGVSYTF; DNA: TGTGCCAGCAGCCGCGAGATTATGGAGGGTGTGAGCTACACCTTC
J: TRBJ1-2; size: NA; V: TRBV19; D: TRBD1; CDR3: CASRTGTGWDGYTF; DNA: TGTGCCAGTCGAACCGGGACAGGTTGGGATGGCTACACCTTC
J: TRBJ2-2; size: few; V: TRBV9; D: NA; CDR3: CASSVVVAGELFF; DNA: TGTGCCAGCAGCGTAGTAGTCGCCGGGGAGCTGTTTTTT
J: TRBJ2-2; size: NA; V: TRBV6-2/TRBV6-3; D: TRBD1; CDR3: CASSRTGVGELFF; DNA: TGTGCCAGCAGTAGGACAGGGGTCGGGGAGCTGTTTTTT
J: TRBJ1-1; size: NA; V: TRBV5-4; D: TRBD1; CDR3: CASSVDREGMNTEAFF; DNA: TGTGCCAGCAGCGTGGACAGGGAGGGGATGAACACTGAAGCTTTCTTT
J: TRBJ2-4; size: few; V: TRBV4-2; D: NA; CDR3: CASSHLSAAKNIQYF; DNA: TGTGCCAGCAGCCACCTTAGCGCAGCCAAAAACATTCAGTACTTC
J: TRBJ2-1; size: NA; V: TRBV5-1; D: TRBD2; CDR3: CASSLDTSGSYNEQFF; DNA: TGCGCCAGCAGCTTGGATACTAGCGGGTCCTACAATGAGCAGTTCTTC
J: TRBJ2-7; size: NA; V: TRBV28; D: NA; CDR3: CASSPARGEQYF; DNA: TGTGCCAGCAGTCCCGCCAGAGGGGAGCAGTACTTC
J: TRBJ1-6; size: few; V: TRBV14; D: TRBD1; CDR3: CASSQTGNSPLHF; DNA: TGTGCCAGCAGCCAGACAGGGAATTCACCCCTCCACTTT
J: TRBJ2-1; size: NA; V: TRBV11-3; D: NA; CDR3: CASSLSGGYNEQFF; DNA: TGTGCCAGCAGCCTCTCCGGGGGCTACAATGAGCAGTTCTTC
J: TRBJ2-7; size: NA; V: TRBV5-1; D: NA; CDR3: CASSSTALNEQYF; DNA: TGCGCCAGCAGCTCCACAGCTCTAAACGAGCAGTACTTC
J: TRBJ1-2; size: NA; V: TRBV12-3/TRBV12-4; D: NA; CDR3: CASREADNYGYTF; DNA: TGTGCCAGCAGAGAGGCAGATAACTATGGCTACACCTTC
J: TRBJ1-3; size: NA; V: TRBV9; D: NA; CDR3: CASSVDSSGNTIYF; DNA: TGTGCCAGCAGCGTCGACAGCTCTGGAAACACCATATATTTT
J: TRBJ1-1; size: few; V: TRBV2; D: NA; CDR3: CASSRGGEAFF; DNA: TGTGCCAGCAGCAGGGGTGGGGAAGCTTTCTTT